What follows are 14 T cell receptor beta chains derived from one specimen sequenced in a study of T-cell reconstitution after alpha-beta-depleted transplantation in children. Construction of the TCRbeta library involved unique molecular identifiers. TCRdb fed the PCR reads into MiXCR, producing one record per CDR3 protein. The sample lists roughly 200,000 distinct CDR3 sequences; about 11% were seen once. Material: PBMCs, obtained before TCRalphabeta/CD19-depleted stem cell transplant. The receptors originated from a child less than two years old with acute myeloid leukemia, due to receive a stem cell transplant.

This clonotype was counted only a few times. The chain uses TRBV30 and TRBJ2-1, with 7 nucleotides matching TRBD2. Unmatched junction bases numbered 4, after V lost 0 bases and J lost 8 bases. The CDR3 length is 13 residues. From germline, CDR1 is GTSNPN and CDR2 SVGIG (reference sequence). The CDR3: CAWSVRLAHEQFF. In nucleotides, the CDR3 is TGTGCCTGGAGTGTACGACTAGCACATGAGCAGTTCTTC.

This clonotype was observed a few times. The genes are TRBV12-3 or TRBV12-4 and TRBJ1-1; a weak D match, TRBD1 (5 bases). The V gene lost 10 bases and the J gene lost 3 bases, with 12 bases spanning the gap. The CDR3 is 12 residues long. In DNA, the CDR3 is TGTGCCACCAAACGGGGGGACACTGAAGCTTTCTTT. Amino acid sequence: CATKRGDTEAFF.

This clonotype was detected ten times or more. The gene calls are TRBV6-1 and TRBJ1-2, with D uncertain. V lost 4 bases to trimming and J lost 4 bases, with 7 bases between them. Germline values: CDR1 MNHNS, CDR2 SASEGT. The CDR3 is 12 residues long. In DNA, the CDR3 is TGTGCCAGCAGTGGTTCGTCCTATGGCTACACCTTC. Translation gives CASSGSSYGYTF.

The CDR3 bases are TGCGCCAGCAGCTATAGTATACCCGGTACGGGAGAGCAGTTCTTC. This sequence encodes CASSYSIPGTGEQFF. The genes are TRBV5-1 and TRBJ2-1, with D tentatively TRBD2 (5 bases). CDR1 and CDR2 (germline): SGHRS, YFSETQ. CDR3 length: 15 amino acids. Between the trimmed V and J ends, which lost 3 bases and 10 bases, there was a span of 20 bases.

V usage is TRBV11-2 and J usage is TRBJ2-5, with D possibly being TRBD1 (6 bases). V lost 3 bases and J 0 bases, leaving 14 bases between the germline ends. CDR1 and CDR2 (germline): SGHAT, FQNNGV. The CDR3 length is 16 residues. The chain's CDR3 is CASSFTTGQYQETQYF. In DNA form, the CDR3 reads TGTGCCAGCAGCTTCACAACAGGACAGTACCAAGAGACCCAGTACTTC. The full variable domain, in which reference TRBV11-2 and TRBJ2-5 provide the parts outside the CDR3, is EAGVAQSPRYKIIEKRQSVAFWCNPISGHATLYWYQQILGQGPKLLIQFQNNGVVDDSQLPKDRFSAERLKGVDSTLKIQPAKLEDSAVYLCASSFTTGQYQETQYFGPGTRLLVL.

This clonotype has just a few counts. The chain links TRBV10-2 to TRBJ1-1, with D perhaps matching TRBD1 (5 bases). Trimming took 6 bases from V and 10 from J, leaving 21 bases between them. CDR1 is WSHSY and CDR2 is SAAADI in the germline V gene. The CDR3 has 14 residues. This CDR3 reads CASRSGTARLGAFF. The CDR3 nucleotides are TGCGCCAGCAGATCCGGGACGGCCCGTTTGGGAGCTTTCTTT.

This clonotype was observed at least ten times. V is TRBV5-8 and J is TRBJ2-5, with 13 positions matching TRBD2. This CDR3 is 17 amino acids long. Germline trimming cut 4 bases from V and 3 bases from J; bases unmatched to any gene: 9. Germline lookup yields CDR1 SGHTS and CDR2 YDEGEE. CDR3 DNA sequence: TGTGCCAGCAGCAGAGGACTAGCGGGGGTATTGAAAGAGACCCAGTACTTC. This codes for CASSRGLAGVLKETQYF.

This sequence joins TRBV13 and TRBJ1-2, with a tentative D call TRBD1 (5 bases). CDR1 is PRHDT and CDR2 is FYEKMQ in the germline V gene (reference sequence). V dropped 3 bases and J dropped 1 base, with 12 bases sitting between them. CDR3 size: 15 residues. The CDR3 nucleotides read TGTGCCAGCAGCTTCCGGGACCGCCTTAACTATGGCTACACCTTC. It codes for CASSFRDRLNYGYTF.

This clonotype appeared many times. The genes are TRBV10-3 and TRBJ2-1; D remains unclear. This CDR3 is built from 12 residues. Germline CDR1 ENHRY, CDR2 SYGVKD. V lost 2 bases, J lost 9 bases, and 8 bases lay in between. CDR3 nucleotides: TGTGCCATCAGTGAGCAAGGGCCTGAGCAGTTCTTC. It yields the protein CAISEQGPEQFF.

V and J are TRBV19 and TRBJ2-7; D unclear. CDR3 size: 15 residues. Germline V lookup: CDR1 LNHDA, CDR2 SQIVND (reference sequence). V lost 9 bases and J lost 2, with 20 bases in between. This CDR3 is CASRQGSVSTYEQYF. The DNA for the CDR3 is TGTGCCAGCCGCCAAGGGTCAGTGAGTACCTACGAGCAGTACTTC. Full variable domain (rest looked up from reference TRBV19 and TRBJ2-7): DGGITQSPKYLFRKEGQNVTLSCEQNLNHDAMYWYRQDPGQGLRLIYYSQIVNDFQKGDIAEGYSVSREKKESFPLTVTSAQKNPTAFYLCASRQGSVSTYEQYFGPGTRLTVT.

This clonotype was detected ten times or more. The rearrangement links TRBV10-3 to TRBJ2-1, with TRBD2 as a possible D gene (6 bases). The CDR3 spans 17 residues. Germline V gives CDR1 ENHRY, CDR2 SYGVKD. V lost 4 bases and J 2 bases, leaving 18 bases between the germline ends. CDR3 sequence: CAISGGLGEEAYNEQFF. Here the CDR3 DNA reads TGTGCCATCAGTGGTGGGCTAGGGGAGGAAGCCTACAATGAGCAGTTCTTC.

This clonotype appeared a few times. J is TRBJ1-3 and V is TRBV6-5; D is unresolved. Germline values: CDR1 MNHEY, CDR2 SVGAGI. The CDR3 length is 13 residues. The V gene lost 4 bases and the J gene lost 1 base, with 5 bases spanning the gap. CDR3 sequence: CASSSISGNTIYF. Here the CDR3 DNA reads TGTGCCAGCAGTTCTATTTCTGGAAACACCATATATTTT.

The rearrangement joins TRBV7-6 to TRBJ2-1, with 7 bases fitting TRBD2. The junction had 12 bases not matched to a gene; V was cut back by 5 bases and J by 5 bases. CDR1 is SGHVS, CDR2 FNYEAQ, per germline. CDR3 length equals 16 residues. CDR3 amino acids: CASSRYISGLNNEQFF. Written as DNA, the CDR3 is TGTGCCAGCAGCCGTTATATTAGCGGGTTGAACAATGAGCAGTTCTTC.

This clonotype was seen repeatedly, ten times or more. V is TRBV7-2 and J is TRBJ2-2, with 13 bases matching TRBD2. Germline lookup yields CDR1 SGHTA and CDR2 FQGNSA. CDR3 size: 17 residues. With 4 bases clipped from V and 4 bases from J, the junction kept 6 bases outside the gene matches. CDR3 residues: CASSSFGTSGTTGELFF. CDR3 nucleotide sequence: TGTGCCAGCAGCTCTTTCGGGACTAGCGGGACCACCGGGGAGCTGTTTTTT.